The next 10 T cell receptor beta chains were all read from a single sample in a study of blood T cell repertoires in COVID-19 (dated by TCRdb to about 2020). The library relied on the immunoSEQ multiplex PCR assay. Imported from immuneACCESS, the table was reduced by TCRdb to in-frame sequences with V and J called. These copies leave out some clones; in studies compared against another copy, an unresolved V gene accounts for under half, and the cause of the remainder is not known. Within this sample are under 300,000 clones, with approximately 81% of them counted one time only. The leading ten clones occupy 2.5% to 3% of the sample. The sequenced sample was peripheral blood. The receptors originated from a woman aged 55-70 years with active or convalescent COVID-19.

The J gene is TRBJ1-5, the V gene TRBV27, with TRBD1 matching 7 bases. V shed 6 bases and J 5 bases; nucleotides not matched to a gene: 10. There are 15 residues in the CDR3. CDR1 and CDR2 (germline): MNHEY, SMNVEV (reference sequence). CDR3 in amino acids: CASRQTGLLHQPQHF. The DNA of the CDR3 is TGTGCCAGCAGACAGACAGGGCTCCTCCATCAGCCCCAGCATTTT.

This sequence joins TRBV7-9 and TRBJ1-1, with 8 bases that match TRBD1. Germline loops: CDR1 SEHNR, CDR2 FQNEAQ (reference sequence). Trimming took 2 bases from V and 4 from J; bases not matched to a gene: 12. This CDR3 contains 17 residues. CDR3 DNA: TGTGCCAGCAGCTTACCCCGGGACAGGCCGATTTTCACTGAAGCTTTCTTT. This translates into CASSLPRDRPIFTEAFF.

The V and J genes are TRBV4-2 and TRBJ2-4; D not resolved. The V gene's germline CDR1 is LGHNA and CDR2 YNFKEQ. The CDR3 is 13 residues long. The V and J ends lost 5 bases and 9 bases respectively, with 14 bases between them. The CDR3: CASSAAGFGIQYF. Here the CDR3 DNA reads TGTGCCAGCAGCGCAGCAGGCTTCGGCATTCAGTACTTC.

This clone is a singleton in its sample. The chain couples TRBV2 to TRBJ1-4, with 10 nucleotides matching TRBD1. V shed 7 bases and J 10 bases; nucleotides not matched to a gene: 9. This CDR3 contains 14 residues. The germline gives CDR1 SNHLY, CDR2 FYNNEI. The CDR3: CASTTSDRGGKLFF. CDR3 nucleotides: TGTGCCAGCACCACTTCGGACAGGGGGGGAAAACTGTTTTTT.

The J gene is TRBJ1-5, the V gene TRBV6-5, with D possibly being TRBD1 (5 bases). The CDR3 runs to 14 residues. The germline V gene has CDR1 MNHEY and CDR2 SVGAGI. CDR3 coding DNA: TGTGCTTATCCCTGGGGCGGGGGCAATCAGCCCCAGCATTTT. Translation: CAYPWGGGNQPQHF.

The chain has TRBV2 and TRBJ1-2; D is unclear. V was shortened by 2 bases and J by 2 bases, with 3 bases between the two germline ends. Per germline, CDR1 SNHLY and CDR2 FYNNEI. The CDR3 has 12 amino acids. The DNA for the CDR3 is TGTGCCAGCAGTGAACAGAACTATGGCTACACCTTC. Residues: CASSEQNYGYTF. The complete variable domain, with remaining parts taken from reference TRBV2 and TRBJ1-2, reads EPEVTQTPSHQVTQMGQEVILRCVPISNHLYFYWYRQILGQKVEFLVSFYNNEISEKSEIFDDQFSVERPDGSNFTLKIRSTKLEDSAMYFCASSEQNYGYTFGSGTRLTVV.

This clone was seen a few times. This CDR3 reads CASNPGTADGDTQYF. CDR3 coding DNA: TGTGCCAGCAACCCCGGGACTGCCGATGGGGATACGCAGTATTTT. The rearrangement joins TRBV11-1 to TRBJ2-3; a weak D match, TRBD2 (6 bases). The CDR3 has 15 amino acids. Trimming left V 7 bases short and J 6 bases short, with 20 bases between. Germline V lookup: CDR1 SGHAT, CDR2 FQDESV (reference sequence).

The chain's CDR3 is CASSWVLAGGTDTQYF. The CDR3 DNA reads as TGTGCCAGCAGCTGGGTCTTAGCGGGGGGCACAGATACGCAGTATTTT. The rearrangement links TRBV13 to TRBJ2-3, with 9 bases that match TRBD2. This CDR3 is 16 amino acids long. The germline V gene encodes CDR1 PRHDT and CDR2 FYEKMQ (reference sequence). J was trimmed by 1 base and V by 4 bases; bases with no gene match: 6. Variable domain in full (rest from reference TRBV13 and TRBJ2-3): AAGVIQSPRHLIKEKRETATLKCYPIPRHDTVYWYQQGPGQDPQFLISFYEKMQSDKGSIPDRFSAQQFSDYHSELNMSSLELGDSALYFCASSWVLAGGTDTQYFGPGTRLTVL.

This clone was counted at least ten times. The chain links TRBV10-3 to TRBJ1-3, with TRBD1 matching 8 bases. CDR1 and CDR2 from the germline V gene are ENHRY and SYGVKD. The CDR3 loop spans 16 amino acids. The ends lost 3 bases at V and 1 base at J; junction bases unmatched: 5. The DNA for the CDR3 is TGTGCCATCAGTGATAGGAGACAGGGGTCTGGAAACACCATATATTTT. It encodes CAISDRRQGSGNTIYF.

The genes are TRBV4-2 and TRBJ1-6, with a tentative D call TRBD1 (5 bases). This CDR3 region has 18 residues. Per germline, CDR1 LGHNA and CDR2 YNFKEQ. V was cut by 1 base and J by 0 bases, with 13 bases left in between. Here the CDR3 reads CASSQVSTASSYNSPLHF. CDR3 nucleotides: TGTGCCAGCAGCCAAGTGTCGACAGCTAGCTCCTATAATTCACCCCTCCACTTT.